A single sample is the source of the 10 T cell receptor beta chains below, sequenced in a study of sequential checkpoint blockade in melanoma. Indicated treatment: randomized to nivolumab then ipilimumab (arm A) or the reverse (arm B). Some clones are missing from TCRdb's copy, which holds only in-frame ones; the method was immunoSEQ multiplex PCR. The data hold over 25,000 clones, with 70% to 85% observed a single time. The sequences come from CD8+ T cells sorted from blood (inferred from file names), collected from a patient given nivolumab and ipilimumab in sequence. The receptor set was obtained from a human donor with melanoma.

V usage is TRBV7-8 and J usage is TRBJ2-7; unclear D gene. This CDR3 has 13 residues. Per germline, CDR1 SGHVS and CDR2 FQNEAQ. Trimming took 1 base from V and 3 from J, leaving 7 bases between them. CDR3 protein: CASSLDRNYEQYF. Written as DNA, the CDR3 is TGTGCCAGCAGCTTAGACAGAAACTACGAGCAGTACTTC. Filled out from reference TRBV7-8 and TRBJ2-7, the complete variable domain reads GAGVSQSPRYKVAKRGQDVALRCDPISGHVSLFWYQQALGQGPEFLTYFQNEAQLDKSGLPSDRFFAERPEGSVSTLKIQRTQQEDSAVYLCASSLDRNYEQYFGPGTRLTVT.

This clone was seen once. This chain connects TRBV5-6 to TRBJ2-3, with D tentatively TRBD1 (5 bases). Germline lookup yields CDR1 SGHDT and CDR2 YYEEEE. The V gene lost 5 bases and the J gene lost 6 bases, with 13 bases spanning the gap. The CDR3 sequence is 13 residues long. In DNA, the CDR3 is TGTGCCAGCAGAGAGGCAGGGTCGGATACGCAGTATTTT. Translation gives CASREAGSDTQYF.

This chain connects TRBV19 to TRBJ2-3, with 8 positions matching TRBD2. CDR3 length: 15 residues. Germline-derived CDR1 and CDR2 are LNHDA and SQIVND (reference sequence). Trimming cost V 7 bases and J 2 bases; bases outside gene matches: 8. The CDR3 nucleotides read TGTGCCAGTAAACAGCGGGGGCCCTACACAGATACGCAGTATTTT. Its protein product is CASKQRGPYTDTQYF.

This chain connects TRBV7-3 to TRBJ2-7; 7 nucleotides line up with TRBD1. This CDR3 is 14 amino acids long. CDR1 and CDR2 (germline): SGHTA, FQGTGA. J was trimmed by 2 bases and V by 7 bases; bases with no gene match: 8. CDR3 sequence (DNA): TGTGCCAGCATCGCGACCGGGACAGCCTACGAGCAGTACTTC. It yields the protein CASIATGTAYEQYF.

V usage is TRBV15 and J usage is TRBJ1-5, with TRBD1 matching over 7 bases. CDR1 is LNHNV, CDR2 YYDKDF, per germline (reference sequence). CDR3 length: 15 amino acids. After removal of 3 bases from V and 4 bases from J, the junction contained 6 bases not matched to a gene. The CDR3 bases are TGTGCCACCAGCAGTATAGGGGGCGGAAATCAGCCCCAGCATTTT. It specifies CATSSIGGGNQPQHF.

This clone was detected only a few times. This sequence joins TRBV9 and TRBJ2-3; D remains unclear. V lost 0 bases, J lost 2 bases, and 4 bases lay in between. From germline, CDR1 is SGDLS and CDR2 YYNGEE. The length of the CDR3 is 13 residues. As DNA, the CDR3 is TGTGCCAGCAGCGTAGTAGACACAGATACGCAGTATTTT. Encoded protein: CASSVVDTDTQYF.

The rearrangement uses TRBV12-2 and TRBJ2-3; the table's D call, TRBD2, has no DNA check behind it. TRBV12-2 is annotated as a pseudogene. The CDR3 extends over 14 amino acids. The CDR3 nucleotides are TGTGCAAGTCGCGGACTAGCGGGGGGGCATACGCAGTATTTT. This translates into CASRGLAGGHTQYF.

Only one count was recorded for this clone. The genes are TRBV9 and TRBJ2-3; the match to TRBD1 covers 10 bases. The CDR3 runs to 14 residues. V lost 3 bases to trimming and J lost 5 bases; unmatched junction nucleotides: 3. Germline V lookup: CDR1 SGDLS, CDR2 YYNGEE. The CDR3 bases are TGTGCCAGCAGCGGAGGGGACAGGGGAGATACGCAGTATTTT. Translating gives CASSGGDRGDTQYF.

The V call is TRBV29-1, the J call TRBJ2-2; D is perhaps TRBD1 (6 bases). The V end was cut by 7 bases, the J end by 0 bases, with 12 bases between. Germline V gives CDR1 SQVTM, CDR2 ANQGSEA. This CDR3 is 14 amino acids long. The CDR3 sequence is CSGGDIPNTGELFF. As DNA, the CDR3 is TGCAGCGGAGGGGACATCCCGAACACCGGGGAGCTGTTTTTT.

The chain combines TRBV27 with TRBJ2-1, with 7 bases fitting TRBD1. Germline CDR1 and CDR2: MNHEY and SMNVEV (reference sequence). The trim removed 5 bases at V and 1 base at J, leaving 5 bases unmatched. This CDR3 has 15 amino acids. CDR3 DNA: TGTGCCAGCAGTCCTGACAGGGCTTCCTACAATGAGCAGTTCTTC. Encoded protein: CASSPDRASYNEQFF.